This T cell receptor beta chain was sequenced during a study of blood T cell repertoires in COVID-19. Study in general: Both acute and convalescent COVID-19 samples were obtained from the United States, Italy and Spain. T cells, B-cell-depleted T cells, or PBMCs provided the cDNA or gDNA that served as material.

This CDR3 has 13 residues. Trimming cost V 0 bases and J 7 bases; bases outside gene matches: 2. Original methodology: Amplification of reference gene primers provided the estimated nucleated cell counts. Some clones are missing from TCRdb's copy, which holds only in-frame ones; the method was immunoSEQ multiplex PCR. The D gene and trimming were derived from the DNA, and the V and J assignments and clone size from that table. The sample shows about 180,000 clones, over 75% of them seen only once. V gene TRBV12-3 or TRBV12-4 combines with J gene TRBJ1-2, with TRBD1 matching over 7 bases. Sample: peripheral blood. This TCR derives from a person aged 65 to 85 with COVID-19, enrolled during active disease. The CDR3 spells CASSLAGDSGYTF. The CDR3 DNA reads as TGTGCCAGCAGTTTAGCTGGGGACAGTGGCTACACCTTC.